The 21 T cell receptor beta chains presented below share a single source sample, sequenced in a study of blood T cell repertoires in COVID-19. Profiling relied on immunoSEQ multiplex PCR, and the TCRdb table lists in-frame clones only, not all of them. The sample holds over 30,000 clones, roughly four fifths seen once. Sequencing was carried out using peripheral blood. All receptors derive from a human donor in a cohort sampled during active COVID-19.

The chain joins TRBV6-1 to TRBJ1-2; 8 bases agree with TRBD1. From germline, CDR1 is MNHNS and CDR2 SASEGT. The CDR3 sequence is 13 residues long. With 2 bases clipped from V and 5 bases from J, the junction kept 1 base outside the gene matches. The CDR3 loop is CASSEQGAYGYTF. The CDR3 DNA sequence: TGTGCCAGCAGTGAACAGGGGGCGTATGGCTACACCTTC.

This sequence joins TRBV18 and TRBJ2-2; D perhaps matches TRBD2 (6 bases). Per the germline V gene, CDR1 is KGHSH and CDR2 is LQKENI. The V end lost 3 bases, the J end lost 5 bases, and 19 bases lay between the germline ends. The CDR3 sequence is 17 residues long. The chain's CDR3 is CASSPIIGGSGTGELFF. The CDR3 coding sequence is TGTGCCAGCTCACCGATAATCGGAGGGAGCGGGACCGGGGAGCTGTTTTTT.

The V gene is TRBV18, the J gene TRBJ1-1; D is possibly TRBD1 (5 bases). V lost 5 bases and J 3 bases, leaving 16 bases between the germline ends. Per germline, CDR1 KGHSH and CDR2 LQKENI. The CDR3 extends over 15 amino acids. CDR3 protein: CASSSSRGMDTEAFF. DNA for the CDR3: TGTGCCAGCTCAAGTTCGCGGGGGATGGACACTGAAGCTTTCTTT.

This clone was picked up a small number of times. The chain links TRBV4-1 to TRBJ2-2; D may be TRBD1 (6 bases). Per the germline V gene, CDR1 is MGHRA and CDR2 is YSYEKL. This CDR3 has 15 residues. V was trimmed by 2 bases and J by 4 bases, leaving 11 bases between them. This CDR3 is CASSQQGWVTGELFF. CDR3 bases: TGCGCCAGCAGCCAACAGGGGTGGGTCACCGGGGAGCTGTTTTTT.

This clone was detected a few times. The J gene is TRBJ2-5, the V gene TRBV3-1 (or the pseudogene TRBV3-2); 7 bases match TRBD2. V gave up 0 bases and J gave up 0 bases; unmatched junction bases: 7. This CDR3 spans 17 amino acids. The germline CDR1 and CDR2 sequences are LGHDT and YNNKEL (reference sequence). CDR3 DNA: TGTGCCAGCAGCCAAGAGAGGTGGAGCGGGGACCAAGAGACCCAGTACTTC. It is translated as CASSQERWSGDQETQYF.

This clone was detected only once. The rearrangement uses TRBV30 and TRBJ2-2; 8 nucleotides agree with TRBD2. Losses at the gene ends were 5 bases for V and 7 bases for J; bases not matched to a gene: 12. Germline CDR1 GTSNPN, CDR2 SVGIG (reference sequence). The CDR3 has 15 amino acids. CDR3: CAWLISGGIGGELFF. The CDR3 nucleotides are TGTGCCTGGCTAATCAGCGGGGGTATTGGCGGGGAGCTGTTTTTT.

The rearrangement joins TRBV11-2 to TRBJ2-7, with D perhaps matching TRBD1 (6 bases). Germline V gene data show CDR1 as SGHAT and CDR2 as FQNNGV. The CDR3 consists of 15 residues. Trimming stripped 2 bases from V and 2 bases from J, with 13 bases between. CDR3 DNA sequence: TGTGCCAGCAGCTTAATCAGGGGTAATACCTACGAGCAGTACTTC. Encoded protein: CASSLIRGNTYEQYF.

V gene TRBV7-9 combines with J gene TRBJ1-2; no reliable D call. The V end lost 11 bases, the J end lost 2 bases, and 18 bases lay between the germline ends. CDR3 length equals 14 residues. The V gene's germline CDR1 is SEHNR and CDR2 FQNEAQ (reference sequence). The CDR3 sequence is CAYPYFKLNYGYTF. Written as DNA, the CDR3 is TGTGCCTACCCCTACTTTAAACTGAACTATGGCTACACCTTC.

In its sample, this clone was seen a few times. The chain has TRBV30 and TRBJ1-2, with D perhaps TRBD1 (6 bases). Trimming stripped 1 base from V and 10 bases from J, with 13 bases between. The CDR3 is 12 amino acids. Germline V gene data show CDR1 as GTSNPN and CDR2 as SVGIG (reference sequence). CDR3 in DNA: TGTGCCTGGAGTGATTGGTCAGGGGACTACACCTTC. This gives the protein CAWSDWSGDYTF. The full variable domain, with the rest looked up from reference TRBV30 and TRBJ1-2, is SQTIHQWPATLVQPVGSPLSLECTVEGTSNPNLYWYRQAAGRGLQLLFYSVGIGQISSEVPQNLSASRPQDRQFILSSKKLLLSDSGFYLCAWSDWSGDYTFGSGTRLTVV.

The DNA for the CDR3 is TGTGCCAGCAGCTTAGGGGCAGGGGGGAGAAATAATGAGCAGTTCTTC. It is translated as CASSLGAGGRNNEQFF. The V call is TRBV11-2, the J call TRBJ2-1; D may be TRBD1 (7 bases). Deletions cut 1 base from V and 7 bases from J, with 17 bases between. The CDR3 runs 16 residues. Per the germline V gene, CDR1 is SGHAT and CDR2 is FQNNGV.

The rearrangement uses TRBV5-1 and TRBJ2-7; 7 bases map to TRBD1. CDR1 and CDR2 from the germline V gene are SGHRS and YFSETQ. V gave up 4 bases and J gave up 1 base; unmatched junction bases: 8. The CDR3 length is 15 residues. Here the CDR3 DNA reads TGCGCCAGCAGCCCCACAGGGGCCCCTTCCTACGAGCAGTACTTC. Its translation is CASSPTGAPSYEQYF.

The rearrangement uses TRBV19 and TRBJ1-1; 7 bases map to TRBD1. Germline CDR1 is LNHDA and CDR2 is SQIVND (reference sequence). The CDR3 is made up of 13 amino acids. V lost 2 bases and J lost 4; bases outside the gene matches: 1. CDR3 DNA: TGTGCCAGTAGTATACCAGGGGGCACTGAAGCTTTCTTT. This gives the protein CASSIPGGTEAFF.

This clone was seen a single time. V is TRBV5-6 and J is TRBJ2-5; TRBD2 matches 8 bases. V was clipped by 4 bases and J by 1 base; unmatched bases: 3. Germline lookup yields CDR1 SGHDT and CDR2 YYEEEE. This CDR3 is 14 amino acids long. The CDR3 sequence: CASSAGLAQETQYF. The DNA for the CDR3 is TGTGCCAGCAGCGCAGGACTAGCCCAAGAGACCCAGTACTTC.

Only one count was recorded for this clone. The V call is TRBV11-2, the J call TRBJ2-4; D remains ambiguous. The CDR3 totals 14 residues. Between the trimmed V and J ends, which lost 5 bases and 0 bases, there was a span of 8 bases. Germline assignment: CDR1 SGHAT and CDR2 FQNNGV. CDR3 bases: TGTGCCAGCAGCGCACTCGTAGCCAAAAACATTCAGTACTTC. The encoded protein is CASSALVAKNIQYF. Full variable domain (outside the CDR3, taken from reference TRBV11-2 and TRBJ2-4): EAGVAQSPRYKIIEKRQSVAFWCNPISGHATLYWYQQILGQGPKLLIQFQNNGVVDDSQLPKDRFSAERLKGVDSTLKIQPAKLEDSAVYLCASSALVAKNIQYFGAGTRLSVL.

The rearrangement links TRBV6-5 to TRBJ2-7; 8 bases fit TRBD1. This CDR3 is built from 15 residues. Germline CDR1 reads MNHEY; CDR2 reads SVGAGI. V was pared by 5 bases and J by 3 bases, with 9 bases of the junction left unmatched. In DNA, the CDR3 is TGTGCCAGCAGTAGGGACAGGAGACATCGCTACGAGCAGTACTTC. This translates into CASSRDRRHRYEQYF.

The chain joins TRBV4-1 to TRBJ1-6; 7 bases match TRBD1. V trimming: 0 bases; J trimming: 7 bases; junction bases outside the gene matches: 3. This CDR3 comprises 15 residues. Per the germline V gene, CDR1 is MGHRA and CDR2 is YSYEKL. CDR3 region: CASSQDDRDNSPLHF. CDR3 sequence (DNA): TGCGCCAGCAGCCAAGATGACAGGGACAATTCACCCCTCCACTTT.

The chain uses TRBV19 and TRBJ1-2; weak D call: TRBD1 (5 bases). The germline V gene encodes CDR1 LNHDA and CDR2 SQIVND (reference sequence). V was cut by 7 bases and J by 2 bases, with 14 bases left in between. The CDR3 loop spans 14 amino acids. The CDR3 DNA reads TGTGCCAGTAACGCGGGACGGCTAAACTATGGCTACACCTTC. Translated: CASNAGRLNYGYTF.

The chain joins TRBV11-3 to TRBJ2-2, with D possibly TRBD2 on 5 matching bases. Germline V gene sequence: CDR1 SGHNT, CDR2 YENEEA. Trimming removed 4 bases from V and 7 bases from J, with 13 bases in between. The CDR3 is made up of 14 amino acids. CDR3 sequence: CASSSNWESGELFF. The CDR3 region has the DNA TGTGCCAGCAGCTCCAACTGGGAGAGCGGGGAGCTGTTTTTT.

The chain uses TRBV7-9 and TRBJ1-4; D gene unclear. The CDR3 is made up of 17 amino acids. Trimming pared 3 bases from V and 0 bases from J, leaving 14 bases between. Germline assignment: CDR1 SEHNR and CDR2 FQNEAQ (reference sequence). The CDR3 sequence: CASSFIEGFTTNEKLFF. The CDR3 DNA reads TGTGCCAGCAGCTTCATCGAGGGCTTTACAACTAATGAAAAACTGTTTTTT.

This rearrangement joins TRBV5-1 to TRBJ2-5; D remains ambiguous. The germline V gene has CDR1 SGHRS and CDR2 YFSETQ. CDR3 length equals 14 residues. V was clipped by 0 bases and J by 2 bases, with 8 bases between them. As DNA, the CDR3 is TGCGCCAGCAGCTTGGGGGCAGGTCAAGAGACCCAGTACTTC. This gives the protein CASSLGAGQETQYF.

The chain employs TRBV30 and TRBJ2-1; 8 bases match TRBD2. CDR3 size: 13 residues. Germline V gene data show CDR1 as GTSNPN and CDR2 as SVGIG (reference sequence). The V and J ends lost 4 bases and 7 bases, in that order; junction bases with no gene match: 6. DNA of the CDR3: TGTGCCTGGATAGTGGCGGGAGGAAATGAGCAGTTCTTC. It is translated as CAWIVAGGNEQFF.